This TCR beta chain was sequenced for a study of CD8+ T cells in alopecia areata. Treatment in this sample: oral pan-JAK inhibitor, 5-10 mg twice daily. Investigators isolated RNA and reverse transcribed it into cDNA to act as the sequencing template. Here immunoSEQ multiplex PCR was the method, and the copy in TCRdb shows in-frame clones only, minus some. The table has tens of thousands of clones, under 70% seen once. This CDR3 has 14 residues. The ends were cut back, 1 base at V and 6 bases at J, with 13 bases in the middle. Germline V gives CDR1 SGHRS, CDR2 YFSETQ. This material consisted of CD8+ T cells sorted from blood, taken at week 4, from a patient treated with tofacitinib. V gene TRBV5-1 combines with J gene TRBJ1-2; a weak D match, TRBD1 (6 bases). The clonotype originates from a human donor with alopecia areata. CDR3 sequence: CASSLSRGENGYTF. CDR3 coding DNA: TGCGCCAGCAGCTTGTCCAGGGGAGAGAATGGCTACACCTTC.